This T cell receptor beta chain was profiled in a study of blood T cell repertoires in COVID-19. Study as a whole: Italy, Spain and the United States were the sources of the convalescent and acute COVID-19 samples.

V lost 1 base to trimming and J lost 4 bases, with 8 bases between them. Germline CDR1 and CDR2: SEHNR and FQNEAQ (reference sequence). This CDR3 contains 14 residues. TCRdb's copy holds only in-frame clones and misses some; the assay was immunoSEQ multiplex PCR. This sample has about 270,000 clones, with about 90% found just once. The TCR comes from a woman in her sixties or seventies who had recovered from COVID-19. The J gene is TRBJ1-5, the V gene TRBV7-9, with D perhaps matching TRBD1 (5 bases). The sequenced sample was PBMCs or T cells enriched from blood (not recorded which). The CDR3, as DNA: TGTGCCAGCAGCTTAGGGACAACAAATCAGCCCCAGCATTTT. Translated: CASSLGTTNQPQHF.